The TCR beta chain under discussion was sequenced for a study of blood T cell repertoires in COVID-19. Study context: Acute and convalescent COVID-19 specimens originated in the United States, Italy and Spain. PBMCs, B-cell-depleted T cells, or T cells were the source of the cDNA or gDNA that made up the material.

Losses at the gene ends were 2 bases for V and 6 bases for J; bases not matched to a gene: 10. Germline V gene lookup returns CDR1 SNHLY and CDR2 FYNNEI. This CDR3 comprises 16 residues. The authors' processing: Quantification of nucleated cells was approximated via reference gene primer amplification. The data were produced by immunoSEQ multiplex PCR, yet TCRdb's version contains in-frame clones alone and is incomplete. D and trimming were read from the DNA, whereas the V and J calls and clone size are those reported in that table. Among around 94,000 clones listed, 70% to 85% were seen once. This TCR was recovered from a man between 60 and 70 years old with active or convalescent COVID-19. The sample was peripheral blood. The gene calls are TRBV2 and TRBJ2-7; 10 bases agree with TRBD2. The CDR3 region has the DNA TGTGCCAGCAGTGAAAGTCGCCTAGCGGGAGCAGGCGAGCAGTACGTC. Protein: CASSESRLAGAGEQYV.